This passage covers 20 T cell receptor beta chains from one sample sequenced in a study of neoadjuvant anti-PD-1 for oral cavity cancer. Sequencing used immunoSEQ multiplex PCR; TCRdb keeps in-frame clones, though not all of them. Of around 14,000 clones in the sample, around two thirds are singletons; the top ten hold around 2.2%. Sample: PBMCs, taken before nivolumab (anti-PD-1) treatment. The receptors were sampled from a person between 35 and 79 years old with oral cavity squamous cell carcinoma.

The V and J genes are TRBV15 and TRBJ2-1, with 10 bases aligning to TRBD2. J lost 7 bases, V lost 1 base, and 1 base had no gene match. This CDR3 is built from 14 residues. CDR1 is LNHNV, CDR2 YYDKDF, per germline (reference sequence). The CDR3 protein is CATSRGAGGNEQFF. Written as DNA, the CDR3 is TGTGCCACCAGCAGAGGAGCGGGAGGGAATGAGCAGTTCTTC.

The V gene is TRBV10-2, the J gene TRBJ1-1; 9 nucleotides agree with TRBD1. V shed 2 bases and J 9 bases; nucleotides not matched to a gene: 1. Germline V gene sequence: CDR1 WSHSY, CDR2 SAAADI. This CDR3 has 12 amino acids. CDR3 region: CASSETGGQAFF. CDR3 bases: TGCGCCAGCAGTGAGACAGGGGGCCAAGCTTTCTTT.

This clone came up once. J is TRBJ2-5 and V is TRBV2; no firm D call. The CDR3 totals 14 residues. The germline V and J ends were trimmed by 1 base and 3 bases, with 9 bases remaining between them. Germline-derived CDR1 and CDR2 are SNHLY and FYNNEI. The CDR3 loop is CASSEDFGKETQYF. DNA for the CDR3: TGTGCCAGCAGTGAAGATTTCGGTAAAGAGACCCAGTACTTC.

This rearrangement joins TRBV18 to TRBJ1-2; D unclear. Between the trimmed V and J ends, which lost 5 bases and 5 bases, there was a span of 6 bases. Germline loops: CDR1 KGHSH, CDR2 LQKENI. CDR3 length: 11 residues. The chain's CDR3 is CASSDGYGYTF. DNA for the CDR3: TGTGCCAGCTCAGACGGATATGGCTACACCTTC. Using reference TRBV18 and TRBJ1-2 for the parts outside the CDR3, the full variable domain is NAGVMQNPRHLVRRRGQEARLRCSPMKGHSHVYWYRQLPEEGLKFMVYLQKENIIDESGMPKERFSAEFPKEGPSILRIQQVVRGDSAAYFCASSDGYGYTFGSGTRLTVV.

The rearrangement uses TRBV4-1 and TRBJ1-6; D is perhaps TRBD1 (5 bases). Trimming took off 1 base at V and 2 bases at J, with 18 bases between the two ends. Germline lookup yields CDR1 MGHRA and CDR2 YSYEKL. The CDR3 has 19 amino acids. CDR3 amino acids: CASSQGGVGRRTYNSPLHF. The CDR3 nucleotides read TGCGCCAGCAGCCAAGGGGGGGTAGGAAGGCGGACCTATAATTCACCCCTCCACTTT.

The chain uses TRBV5-1 and TRBJ1-2; a possible D gene is TRBD1 (6 bases). The germline gives CDR1 SGHRS, CDR2 YFSETQ. The CDR3 covers 14 residues. V was trimmed by 1 base and J by 5 bases, leaving 12 bases between them. CDR3 DNA sequence: TGCGCCAGCAGCTTGAAACAGGGAGGATATGGCTACACCTTC. Its translation is CASSLKQGGYGYTF.

This clone was recorded a few times. CDR3 DNA sequence: TGTGCCAGCAGCCCCCGGTCTAGCTCCTATAATTCACCCCTCCACTTT. This translates into CASSPRSSSYNSPLHF. The chain uses TRBV7-9 and TRBJ1-6; no definite D call. The germline V gene has CDR1 SEHNR and CDR2 FQNEAQ (reference sequence). This CDR3 has 16 amino acids. V gave up 5 bases and J gave up 0 bases, with 11 bases separating them.

This clone was counted a few times. CDR3 sequence reads: CASSIISAETQYF. CDR3 DNA: TGTGCCAGCAGCATAATAAGTGCGGAGACCCAGTACTTC. The chain employs TRBV11-2 and TRBJ2-5; D not resolved. The ends were cut back, 5 bases at V and 5 bases at J, with 12 bases in the middle. In germline, CDR1 is SGHAT, CDR2 FQNNGV. The CDR3 extends over 13 amino acids.

The rearrangement joins TRBV6-5 to TRBJ1-2; TRBD1 aligns across 8 bases. Germline V gene sequence: CDR1 MNHEY, CDR2 SVGAGI. The ends lost 4 bases at V and 6 bases at J; junction bases unmatched: 1. This CDR3 is built from 12 residues. Here the CDR3 reads CASSSGGHGYTF. The CDR3 coding sequence is TGTGCCAGCAGTTCAGGGGGCCATGGCTACACCTTC.

DNA for the CDR3: TGTGCCAGTAGTCTCGGGGCCAAAGGGGATGAGCAGTTCTTC. The encoded protein is CASSLGAKGDEQFF. The chain joins TRBV19 to TRBJ2-1; possibly TRBD1 or TRBD2 for D (5 bases each). With 5 bases removed from V and 8 bases from J, the gap between germline ends came to 16 bases. The CDR3 spans 14 residues. Germline V gives CDR1 LNHDA, CDR2 SQIVND (reference sequence).

The V gene is TRBV27, the J gene TRBJ2-7; 9 bases line up with TRBD1. Losses at the gene ends were 2 bases for V and 4 bases for J; bases not matched to a gene: 9. Germline lookup yields CDR1 MNHEY and CDR2 SMNVEV (reference sequence). This CDR3 spans 16 amino acids. The CDR3 DNA reads as TGTGCCAGCAGTTTACAGGGGGGGACAGGGCCTTACGAGCAGTACTTC. The encoded protein is CASSLQGGTGPYEQYF.

The chain combines TRBV27 with TRBJ1-1, with TRBD1 matching over 10 bases. Germline lookup yields CDR1 MNHEY and CDR2 SMNVEV (reference sequence). V was pared by 3 bases and J by 4 bases, with 5 bases of the junction left unmatched. The CDR3 sequence is 15 residues long. The CDR3 loop is CASSFWDRGGTEAFF. The CDR3 DNA is TGTGCCAGCAGTTTTTGGGACAGGGGCGGCACTGAAGCTTTCTTT.

The chain joins TRBV19 to TRBJ2-3; D assignment may be TRBD1 or TRBD2 (6 bases each). V was shortened by 4 bases and J by 1 base, with 12 bases between the two germline ends. The length of the CDR3 is 15 residues. Germline CDR1 and CDR2: LNHDA and SQIVND (reference sequence). CDR3 in amino acids: CASSTSRGGTDTQYF. The DNA of the CDR3 is TGTGCCAGTAGTACCTCGAGGGGGGGCACAGATACGCAGTATTTT. Full variable domain (outside the CDR3, taken from reference TRBV19 and TRBJ2-3): DGGITQSPKYLFRKEGQNVTLSCEQNLNHDAMYWYRQDPGQGLRLIYYSQIVNDFQKGDIAEGYSVSREKKESFPLTVTSAQKNPTAFYLCASSTSRGGTDTQYFGPGTRLTVL.

The chain recombines TRBV6-4 with TRBJ1-6; D unresolved. V was pared by 2 bases and J by 2 bases, with 4 bases between. Per the germline V gene, CDR1 is MRHNA and CDR2 is SNTAGT. The CDR3 runs 14 residues. The CDR3 bases are TGTGCCAGCAGTGACAAGCCCTATAATTCACCCCTCCACTTT. It translates to CASSDKPYNSPLHF.

The chain links TRBV27 to TRBJ1-1; 7 positions agree with TRBD1. The CDR3 totals 13 residues. Per germline, CDR1 MNHEY and CDR2 SMNVEV (reference sequence). The junction had 6 bases not matched to a gene; V was cut back by 6 bases and J by 5 bases. The CDR3: CASRYRGGTEAFF. The CDR3 DNA is TGTGCCAGCAGATACAGGGGAGGGACTGAAGCTTTCTTT.

V and J are TRBV6-5 and TRBJ1-6; 8 bases fit TRBD1. The CDR3 has 15 residues. Germline V gene lookup returns CDR1 MNHEY and CDR2 SVGAGI. V shed 1 base and J 9 bases; nucleotides not matched to a gene: 5. The CDR3 coding sequence is TGTGCCAGCAGTTACTATTACAGGGGGACTTCACCCCTCCACTTT. As protein: CASSYYYRGTSPLHF.

The sample holds one count of this clone. In DNA form, the CDR3 reads TGTGCCAGCAGCTGGCCCCCAGAGGGCTACACCTTC. Its protein is CASSWPPEGYTF. The chain joins TRBV5-5 to TRBJ1-2; D ambiguous. Trimming removed 3 bases at V and 8 bases at J, with 11 bases between. There are 12 residues in the CDR3. Germline loops: CDR1 SGHKS, CDR2 YYEKEE (reference sequence).

This chain links TRBV5-1 with TRBJ1-2, with 8 nucleotides matching TRBD1. The CDR3 is 15 amino acids. Trimming took 4 bases from V and 2 from J; bases not matched to a gene: 7. Per the germline V gene, CDR1 is SGHRS and CDR2 is YFSETQ. This CDR3 is CASSGSTGANYGYTF. The DNA of the CDR3 is TGCGCCAGCAGCGGATCGACAGGGGCCAACTATGGCTACACCTTC. The variable domain in full, completed from reference TRBV5-1 and TRBJ1-2, reads KAGVTQTPRYLIKTRGQQVTLSCSPISGHRSVSWYQQTPGQGLQFLFEYFSETQRNKGNFPGRFSGRQFSNSRSEMNVSTLELGDSALYLCASSGSTGANYGYTFGSGTRLTVV.

This chain connects TRBV5-1 to TRBJ2-1, with 14 bases aligning to TRBD2. The CDR3 loop spans 15 amino acids. V was clipped by 3 bases and J by 8 bases; unmatched bases: 4. The germline V gene encodes CDR1 SGHRS and CDR2 YFSETQ. As DNA, the CDR3 is TGCGCCAGCAGCTCGACTAGCGGGGGGGCATATGAGCAGTTCTTC. Amino acid sequence: CASSSTSGGAYEQFF.

The chain joins TRBV19 to TRBJ1-2; D call uncertain. The V gene's germline CDR1 is LNHDA and CDR2 SQIVND (reference sequence). The V end lost 6 bases, the J end lost 8 bases, and 10 bases lay between the germline ends. The CDR3 length is 11 residues. CDR3 sequence: CASSQTWGYTF. The CDR3 bases are TGTGCCAGTAGCCAGACATGGGGCTACACCTTC.